The entry below gives a single T cell receptor beta chain sequence along with its context. The CDR3 contains 19 residues. CDR1 SGHAT and CDR2 FQDESV come from the germline V gene (reference sequence). This entry belongs to a study of T cells expressing NK-cell markers. TCRdb re-called the 5' RACE reads and gives one entry per CDR3 protein, without DNA. This table holds 550,000 or so distinct CDR3 sequences. The receptor was isolated from a man between 18 and 29 years old in good health. The chain links TRBV11-1 to TRBJ1-2; checking the TCRdb D call of TRBD1 is not possible without DNA. Sequenced: blood T cells: a sorted CD56 or NKG2C T cell subset, CD4+ or CD8+ T cells, or bulk PBMC T cells (not recorded which). CDR3 region: CASSLSRVVGTDFNYGYTF.